These 10 T cell receptor beta chains were all obtained from the same sample, sequenced in a study of blood T cells in healthy people across ages. Primed by a sample-barcoded 5' primer and a J-beta primer mix, a second PCR proceeded for about 7 to 11 cycles. TCRdb analysed the 5' RACE reads with MiXCR anew, one entry per CDR3 protein. This sample yields about 900,000 distinct CDR3 sequences, of which about 44% are seen a single time; 10% to 15% belongs to the top ten. The sequenced material came from blood. These TCRs come from a man aged 25-40 years in good health.

This sequence joins TRBV6-2 or TRBV6-3 and TRBJ2-7; TRBD1 aligns across 7 bases. Germline CDR1 MNHEY, CDR2 SVGEGT. V shed 7 bases and J 1 base; nucleotides not matched to a gene: 4. The CDR3 runs to 13 residues. The CDR3 here is CASKKTGSYEQYF. The CDR3 DNA is TGTGCCAGCAAAAAGACAGGGTCCTACGAGCAGTACTTC.

The V gene is TRBV13, the J gene TRBJ2-1; D gene uncertain. The CDR3 has 17 amino acids. The V end lost 4 bases, the J end lost 5 bases, and 21 bases lay between the germline ends. Germline values: CDR1 PRHDT, CDR2 FYEKMQ (reference sequence). DNA of the CDR3: TGTGCCAGCAGCTCCGCCCCCCTGGGCCAGAAGGACAATGAGCAGTTCTTC. Its protein product is CASSSAPLGQKDNEQFF.

The chain carries TRBV28 and TRBJ2-7; 11 bases fit TRBD2. This CDR3 contains 16 residues. From germline, CDR1 is MDHEN and CDR2 SYDVKM. With 7 bases clipped from V and 0 bases from J, the junction kept 8 bases outside the gene matches. CDR3: CASTLSGGASSYEQYF. In DNA form, the CDR3 reads TGTGCCAGCACCCTTAGCGGGGGGGCTAGCTCCTACGAGCAGTACTTC.

This clonotype was picked up a small number of times. The chain employs TRBV6-2 or TRBV6-3 and TRBJ2-5; possible D gene TRBD2, 6 bases. Trimming left V 2 bases short and J 4 bases short, with 11 bases between. CDR3 length: 14 amino acids. Germline V CDR1 and CDR2: MNHEY, SVGEGT. The CDR3 coding sequence is TGTGCCAGCAGTTACGAGGAGGGGCCAGAGACCCAGTACTTC. This codes for CASSYEEGPETQYF.

The rearrangement joins TRBV7-2 to TRBJ2-1; TRBD1 matches 9 bases. Losses at the gene ends were 2 bases for V and 7 bases for J; bases not matched to a gene: 9. The CDR3 has 16 residues. The germline V gene encodes CDR1 SGHTA and CDR2 FQGNSA. This chain's CDR3 is CASSLMGTGSPNEQFF. CDR3 DNA: TGTGCCAGCAGCTTAATGGGGACAGGGAGTCCGAATGAGCAGTTCTTC.

This sequence joins TRBV29-1 and TRBJ1-2; perhaps TRBD1 as D (5 bases). The CDR3 runs 14 residues. Trimming removed 5 bases from V and 3 bases from J, with 16 bases in between. The V gene's germline CDR1 is SQVTM and CDR2 ANQGSEA. The CDR3 DNA sequence: TGCAGCGTTCGCCCATATGGGACGGACTATGGCTACACCTTC. Translated: CSVRPYGTDYGYTF. The variable domain in full, with the rest retrieved from reference TRBV29-1 and TRBJ1-2, is SAVISQKPSRDICQRGTSLTIQCQVDSQVTMMFWYRQQPGQSLTLIATANQGSEATYESGFVIDKFPISRPNLTFSTLTVSNMSPEDSSIYLCSVRPYGTDYGYTFGSGTRLTVV.

Points on this clonotype: A junction boundary mismatches the germline segment, possibly from a read error. The CDR3 spells CAISDGTGGLGNTF. CDR3 nucleotide sequence: TGTGCCATCAGTGACGGGACAGGGGGCCTTGGCAACACCTTC. The rearrangement joins TRBV10-3 to TRBJ1-2, with 12 bases identical to TRBD1. Germline-derived CDR1 and CDR2 are ENHRY and SYGVKD. This CDR3 is built from 14 residues.

Concerning this clonotype itself: The junction differs from germline at one of its ends, possibly a read error. The chain is built from TRBV12-3 or TRBV12-4 and TRBJ2-3, with TRBD2 matching over 12 bases. The CDR3 is 16 amino acids. CDR3 in DNA: TGTGCCAGCGGGCAGCTAGCGGGGGGGCCGACAGATGCGCAGTATTTT. Its translation: CASGQLAGGPTDAQYF.

In regard to this clonotype: The junction shows a germline mismatch at one end, possibly a read error. For the CDR3, the DNA is TGTGCCAGCAACTTATTTAAAGGACTAGCGGGCGTCGCGAATGAGCAGTTCTTC. It is translated as CASNLFKGLAGVANEQFF. The gene calls are TRBV7-9 and TRBJ2-1; 11 bases are a match to TRBD2. Germline values: CDR1 SEHNR, CDR2 FQNEAQ (reference sequence). The CDR3 length is 18 residues.

The chain carries TRBV4-3 and TRBJ2-6; D may be TRBD1 (5 bases). Trimming stripped 4 bases from V and 0 bases from J, with 13 bases between. From germline, CDR1 is LGHNA and CDR2 YSLEER. CDR3 size: 17 residues. DNA of the CDR3: TGCGCCAGCAGCCTCCAGACAGCCCTCTCTGGGGCCAACGTCCTGACTTTC. Translation gives CASSLQTALSGANVLTF.